Sequencing of this T cell receptor beta chain was carried out in a study of T cells in Graves' hyperthyroidism and ophthalmopathy. Regions amplified from RNA transcripts were the TCR beta CDR3 regions. The primer set for the first-round RT-PCR of the TCR CDR3 was HTBI. MiXCR was run by TCRdb on the multiplex PCR reads, yielding one entry per CDR3 protein. The repertoire consists of roughly 560,000 distinct CDR3 sequences, with roughly 14% occurring once and the leading ten covering 4.3%. The trim removed 1 base at V and 2 bases at J, leaving 3 bases unmatched. This CDR3 comprises 15 residues. Germline CDR1 MDHEN, CDR2 SYDVKM. This clonotype was picked up many times.

The TCR was taken from a woman between 40 and 50 years old with Graves' ophthalmopathy. The gene calls are TRBV28 and TRBJ1-1, with 8 bases lining up with TRBD1. The sample was blood. The CDR3 spells CASSLLDRDNTEAFF. CDR3 coding DNA: TGTGCCAGCAGTTTATTGGACAGGGACAACACTGAAGCTTTCTTT.